This T cell receptor beta chain came from a study of human T cells and chemical hapten exposure. Study overall: Minor pooled library volume differences mainly drove per-sample TCR yield variation.

In this sample, this clonotype turned up many times. Its antigen is not known. CDR1 LGHNA and CDR2 YNFKEQ come from the germline V gene. The V end lost 0 bases, the J end lost 2 bases, and 11 bases lay between the germline ends. There are 15 residues in the CDR3. Time point indicated: healthy volunteer bleed at 2 weeks. Before extraction, the whole blood was not fractionated, and total RNA was taken from it. Whole-study results and caveats: Sensitization with DPC brought no change to TCRs above 1 in 1000 in frequency.

Each cDNA molecule in the library carried unique molecular identifiers. TCRdb analysed the RACE reads with MiXCR anew, one entry per CDR3 protein. The sample shows about 46,000 distinct CDR3 sequences, approximately 4.5% of them seen only once. Sequenced input: whole blood. The receptor's source is a female donor in good health. Some clones in this sample may be carry-over from other donors' samples. V gene TRBV4-2 combines with J gene TRBJ2-7; tentative D call: TRBD2 (6 bases). CDR3 in DNA: TGTGCCAGCAGCCAAGATCCCGGAGGGGCCTACGAGCAGTACTTC. Its translation: CASSQDPGGAYEQYF.